Each of the 23 T cell receptor beta chains below was sequenced from the same sample in a study of T cells in Graves' hyperthyroidism and ophthalmopathy. Amplified TCR beta CDR3 regions derived from RNA transcripts. The HTBI primer set was used in a first-round RT-PCR of the TCR CDR3. Via MiXCR, TCRdb re-called the multiplex PCR reads, giving one row per CDR3 protein. This table has a few hundred thousand distinct CDR3 sequences, roughly 46% appearing once. The sequencing input was peripheral blood or thyroid tissue (not recorded which). The receptor set was obtained from a woman under 30 with Graves' hyperthyroidism.

This clonotype showed up many times. The V and J genes are TRBV5-1 and TRBJ2-7; TRBD2 agrees at 9 bases. The CDR3 extends over 16 amino acids. Germline-derived CDR1 and CDR2 are SGHRS and YFSETQ. After removal of 0 bases from V and 0 bases from J, the junction contained 4 bases not matched to a gene. The CDR3 spells CASSLAGSGSSYEQYF. DNA of the CDR3: TGCGCCAGCAGCTTGGCCGGTAGCGGGAGCTCCTACGAGCAGTACTTC. Together with reference TRBV5-1 and TRBJ2-7, the CDR3 gives the full variable domain: KAGVTQTPRYLIKTRGQQVTLSCSPISGHRSVSWYQQTPGQGLQFLFEYFSETQRNKGNFPGRFSGRQFSNSRSEMNVSTLELGDSALYLCASSLAGSGSSYEQYFGPGTRLTVT.

This clonotype appeared many times. The chain has TRBV20-1 and TRBJ1-6, with D perhaps matching TRBD1 (6 bases). Per the germline V gene, CDR1 is DFQATT and CDR2 is SNEGSKA (reference sequence). This CDR3 comprises 16 residues. V gave up 0 bases and J gave up 5 bases, with 14 bases separating them. The CDR3 loop reads CSAREGGLGNNSPLHF. Here the CDR3 DNA reads TGCAGTGCTAGAGAGGGGGGGCTCGGTAATAATTCACCCCTCCACTTT.

The chain links TRBV10-3 to TRBJ2-2; tentatively, D is TRBD2 (6 bases). Per germline, CDR1 ENHRY and CDR2 SYGVKD. The CDR3 is 19 residues long. The V end lost 10 bases, the J end lost 0 bases, and 27 bases lay between the germline ends. The CDR3 is CASRRRRDRLTANTGELFF. CDR3 DNA sequence: TGTGCCAGCCGCCGGAGGCGGGATCGACTTACCGCGAACACCGGGGAGCTGTTTTTT.

This clonotype has ten or more counts. V usage is TRBV4-1 and J usage is TRBJ2-7; D gene ambiguous. V lost 1 base and J lost 2, with 15 bases in between. The CDR3 is made up of 16 amino acids. The germline V gene encodes CDR1 MGHRA and CDR2 YSYEKL. The CDR3 region is CASSQGIAPRTYEQYF. The CDR3 DNA reads TGCGCCAGCAGCCAAGGAATCGCGCCGAGGACCTACGAGCAGTACTTC.

This clonotype has only one observation. An end of the junction differs from the germline gene, which may be a read error. This sequence joins TRBV5-1 and TRBJ1-2, with 7 bases that match TRBD1. There are 13 residues in the CDR3. Germline V gene data show CDR1 as SGHRS and CDR2 as YFSETQ. The CDR3 DNA reads TGCGCCAGCAGCTTAGTACAGGGGATCGGCTACTCCTTC. Encoded protein: CASSLVQGIGYSF.

This chain links TRBV29-1 with TRBJ2-5; 8 bases are shared with TRBD1. This CDR3 has 14 residues. Per the germline V gene, CDR1 is SQVTM and CDR2 is ANQGSEA. Trimming removed 8 bases from V and 4 bases from J; junction bases left unmatched: 12. CDR3 sequence: CSILTGDGGETQYF. The CDR3 bases are TGCAGCATCCTGACAGGGGACGGAGGAGAGACCCAGTACTTC.

This chain connects TRBV2 to TRBJ2-2; D could derive from TRBD1 or TRBD2 (5 bases each). Deletions cut 4 bases from V and 6 bases from J, with 15 bases between. This CDR3 is 15 amino acids long. Germline CDR1 reads SNHLY; CDR2 reads FYNNEI. The CDR3 is CASSGAGARAGELFF. In nucleotides, the CDR3 is TGTGCCAGCAGTGGAGCCGGGGCCCGGGCCGGGGAGCTGTTTTTT.

This clonotype was seen many times. The V gene is TRBV4-2, the J gene TRBJ1-1, with a weak D call TRBD1 (6 bases). Germline lookup yields CDR1 LGHNA and CDR2 YNFKEQ. Trimming left V 3 bases short and J 8 bases short, with 10 bases between. This CDR3 has 12 amino acids. CDR3 DNA: TGTGCCAGCAGCCAGTTGGACAGCGAAGCTTTCTTT. Protein: CASSQLDSEAFF.

On this clonotype itself: A read error may be the cause here, since a much bigger clone is one base away. This chain uses TRBV24-1 with TRBJ2-3, with D tentatively TRBD2 (5 bases). The CDR3 runs to 14 residues. The germline V gene has CDR1 KGHDR and CDR2 SFDVKD. DNA for the CDR3: TGTGCCACCAGTGAAAGCCCTAGCACAGATGCGCAGTATTTT. It yields the protein CATSESPSTDAQYF.

This clonotype was detected a few times. The chain uses TRBV19 and TRBJ1-4; TRBD1 is a possible D gene (5 bases). V was trimmed by 6 bases and J by 9 bases, leaving 20 bases between them. Per germline, CDR1 LNHDA and CDR2 SQIVND (reference sequence). The CDR3 consists of 15 residues. The CDR3 DNA sequence: TGTGCCAGTAGGATCGCCGGGGGGGGTCTGAAAAAACTGTTTTTT. Its translation is CASRIAGGGLKKLFF.

The chain combines TRBV24-1 with TRBJ2-1, with D hard to call. Germline V gene sequence: CDR1 KGHDR, CDR2 SFDVKD. Trimming removed 5 bases at V and 0 bases at J, with 13 bases between. The CDR3 covers 16 residues. In DNA, the CDR3 is TGTGCCACCAGTGGCGAGCAGCAGAGCTCCTACAATGAGCAGTTCTTC. Translated, it gives CATSGEQQSSYNEQFF.

The sample holds one count of this clonotype. The chain uses TRBV29-1 and TRBJ2-7, with D perhaps matching TRBD2 (6 bases). Per germline, CDR1 SQVTM and CDR2 ANQGSEA. This CDR3 has 12 amino acids. V was shortened by 8 bases and J by 3 bases, with 14 bases between the two germline ends. CDR3 bases: TGCAGCTACTCGGGACTGGGCTACGAGCAGTACTTC. Translation gives CSYSGLGYEQYF.

The J gene is TRBJ1-2, the V gene TRBV10-3; 7 positions agree with TRBD1. This CDR3 spans 14 amino acids. J lost 5 bases, V lost 2 bases, and 5 bases had no gene match. CDR1 ENHRY and CDR2 SYGVKD come from the germline V gene. CDR3 in DNA: TGTGCCATCAGTGAGAGGAAACAGGGGTATGGCTACACCTTC. Its translation: CAISERKQGYGYTF.

The rearrangement uses TRBV20-1 and TRBJ1-5; D is uncertain. The CDR3 spans 15 residues. Looked up from germline, CDR1 is DFQATT and CDR2 is SNEGSKA (reference sequence). Trimming removed 0 bases from V and 11 bases from J, with 20 bases in between. The chain's CDR3 is CSARDLAGMFETQHF. In DNA form, the CDR3 reads TGCAGTGCTAGAGATTTAGCGGGAATGTTCGAGACCCAGCATTTT.

At least ten counts were recorded for this clonotype. The chain links TRBV6-2 or TRBV6-3 to TRBJ1-2; TRBD1 might be the D (6 bases). Deletions cut 2 bases from V and 4 bases from J, with 17 bases between. CDR1 and CDR2 (germline): MNHEY, SVGEGT. The CDR3 is 16 residues long. DNA for the CDR3: TGTGCCAGCAGTTACGCAACAACAGGGATCTTCTATGGCTACACCTTC. Protein sequence: CASSYATTGIFYGYTF.

This clonotype was observed at least ten times. The V and J genes are TRBV6-5 and TRBJ1-2, with D possibly matching TRBD1 (6 bases). Trimming stripped 0 bases from V and 2 bases from J, with 7 bases between. This CDR3 contains 14 residues. Per the germline V gene, CDR1 is MNHEY and CDR2 is SVGAGI. The CDR3 loop reads CASSYSGGNYGYTF. As DNA, the CDR3 is TGTGCCAGCAGTTACTCAGGGGGAAACTATGGCTACACCTTC.

This clonotype was recorded at least ten times. For the CDR3, the DNA is TGTGCCAGCAGGGGATTACTAGCGACCGGGGAGCTGTTTTTT. It specifies CASRGLLATGELFF. The V and J genes are TRBV2 and TRBJ2-2; the match to TRBD2 covers 7 bases. The CDR3 consists of 14 residues. The junction had 6 bases not matched to a gene; V was cut back by 6 bases and J by 5 bases. Germline V CDR1 and CDR2: SNHLY, FYNNEI. Full variable domain (rest looked up from reference TRBV2 and TRBJ2-2): EPEVTQTPSHQVTQMGQEVILRCVPISNHLYFYWYRQILGQKVEFLVSFYNNEISEKSEIFDDQFSVERPDGSNFTLKIRSTKLEDSAMYFCASRGLLATGELFFGEGSRLTVL.

The sample holds many counts of this clonotype. The J gene is TRBJ2-2, the V gene TRBV7-9; D possibly corresponds to TRBD1 (6 bases). V was pared by 5 bases and J by 5 bases, with 12 bases between. This CDR3 contains 14 residues. CDR1 is SEHNR, CDR2 FQNEAQ, per germline (reference sequence). In nucleotides, the CDR3 is TGTGCCAGCAGCGTACAGGGTGAGACCGGGGAGCTGTTTTTT. It specifies CASSVQGETGELFF.

Only one count was recorded for this clonotype. This chain links TRBV14 with TRBJ1-5; no reliable D call. Looked up from germline, CDR1 is SGHDN and CDR2 is FVKESK. This CDR3 region has 15 residues. V lost 1 base and J lost 11, with 18 bases in between. CDR3 sequence (DNA): TGTGCCAGCAGCCAAGTCGTCGCGGGAGAAGGGACCCAGCATTTT. The encoded protein is CASSQVVAGEGTQHF.

This clonotype occurred many times. The chain uses TRBV4-1 and TRBJ1-1; D is unclear. This CDR3 region has 10 residues. The ends were cut back, 0 bases at V and 11 bases at J, with 4 bases in the middle. Germline V CDR1 and CDR2: MGHRA, YSYEKL. The DNA of the CDR3 is TGCGCCAGCAGCCAAGATAGGGCTTTCTTT. Protein product: CASSQDRAFF.

The rearrangement uses TRBV29-1 and TRBJ2-7, with D maybe TRBD1 (5 bases). CDR1 and CDR2 (germline): SQVTM, ANQGSEA. V lost 7 bases and J 5 bases, leaving 21 bases between the germline ends. The CDR3 is 14 residues long. The CDR3: CSGRSDSLANEQYF. In DNA, the CDR3 is TGCAGCGGCAGATCTGACAGCCTGGCCAACGAGCAGTACTTC.

This rearrangement joins TRBV20-1 to TRBJ1-1, with 7 bases that match TRBD1. CDR3 length equals 14 residues. CDR1 is DFQATT and CDR2 is SNEGSKA in the germline V gene (reference sequence). With 5 bases clipped from V and 14 bases from J, the junction kept 20 bases outside the gene matches. CDR3 nucleotide sequence: TGCAGTGCTCGACGGACAGGTTCCTACAATGAGCAGTTCTTT. Translation gives CSARRTGSYNEQFF.

The J gene is TRBJ2-1, the V gene TRBV9; 8 nucleotides line up with TRBD1. The CDR3 has 16 residues. Germline lookup yields CDR1 SGDLS and CDR2 YYNGEE. V was pared by 1 base and J by 7 bases, with 10 bases of the junction left unmatched. In DNA form, the CDR3 reads TGTGCCAGCAGCGTAAATTACGTGACAGGGGATAATGAGCAGTTCTTC. This sequence encodes CASSVNYVTGDNEQFF.